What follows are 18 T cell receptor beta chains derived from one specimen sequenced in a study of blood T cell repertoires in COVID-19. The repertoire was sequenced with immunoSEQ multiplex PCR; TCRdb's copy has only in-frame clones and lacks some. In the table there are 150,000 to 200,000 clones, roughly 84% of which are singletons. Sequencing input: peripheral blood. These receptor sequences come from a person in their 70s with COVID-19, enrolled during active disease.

In DNA form, the CDR3 reads TGTGCCAGCAGTTACTCGACGACTAGCGGAGACACAGATACGCAGTATTTT. Protein: CASSYSTTSGDTDTQYF. The V gene is TRBV6-2 or TRBV6-3, the J gene TRBJ2-3, with 9 nucleotides matching TRBD2. The trim removed 0 bases at V and 2 bases at J, leaving 6 bases unmatched. This CDR3 contains 17 residues. Germline V gene data show CDR1 as MNHEY and CDR2 as SVGEGT.

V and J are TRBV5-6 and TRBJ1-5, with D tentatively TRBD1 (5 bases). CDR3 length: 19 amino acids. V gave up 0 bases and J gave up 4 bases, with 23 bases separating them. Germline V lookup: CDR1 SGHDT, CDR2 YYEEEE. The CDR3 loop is CASSLGELRRGKENQPQHF. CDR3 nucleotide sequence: TGTGCCAGCAGCTTGGGGGAGCTCAGGAGGGGCAAAGAGAATCAGCCCCAGCATTTT.

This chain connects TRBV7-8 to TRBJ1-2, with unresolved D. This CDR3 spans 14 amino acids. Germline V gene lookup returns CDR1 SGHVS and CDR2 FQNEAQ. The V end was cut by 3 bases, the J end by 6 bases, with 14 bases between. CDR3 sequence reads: CASSFEPLRNGYTF. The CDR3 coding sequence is TGTGCCAGCAGCTTTGAACCCCTGCGAAATGGCTACACCTTC.

The CDR3, as DNA: TGTGCCAGCAGCTGGGGGCCGAACACCGGGGAGCTGTTTTTT. As protein: CASSWGPNTGELFF. The chain recombines TRBV27 with TRBJ2-2, with TRBD1 as a possible D gene (6 bases). Germline assignment: CDR1 MNHEY and CDR2 SMNVEV (reference sequence). Trimming shortened V by 6 bases and J by 0 bases, and 8 bases separated the two germline ends. The CDR3 spans 14 residues.

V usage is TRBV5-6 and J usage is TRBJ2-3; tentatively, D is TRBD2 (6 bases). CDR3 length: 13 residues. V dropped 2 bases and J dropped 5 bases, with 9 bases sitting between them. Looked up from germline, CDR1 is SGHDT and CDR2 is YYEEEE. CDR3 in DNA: TGTGCCAGCAGCTTTTCCGGGGGAGATACGCAGTATTTT. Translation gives CASSFSGGDTQYF.

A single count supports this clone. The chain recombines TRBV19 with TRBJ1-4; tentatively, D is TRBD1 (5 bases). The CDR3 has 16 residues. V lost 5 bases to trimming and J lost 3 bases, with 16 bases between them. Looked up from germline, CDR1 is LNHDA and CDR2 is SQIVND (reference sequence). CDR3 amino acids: CASSVTGGTPNEKLFF. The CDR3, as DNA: TGTGCCAGTAGTGTAACGGGGGGAACACCTAATGAAAAACTGTTTTTT.

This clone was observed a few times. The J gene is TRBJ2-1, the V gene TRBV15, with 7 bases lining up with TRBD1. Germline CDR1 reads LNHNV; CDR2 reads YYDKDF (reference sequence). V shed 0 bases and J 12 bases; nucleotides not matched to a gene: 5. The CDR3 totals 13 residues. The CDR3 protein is CATSRERAGGQFF. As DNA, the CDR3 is TGTGCCACCAGCAGAGAGCGGGCAGGGGGGCAGTTCTTC.

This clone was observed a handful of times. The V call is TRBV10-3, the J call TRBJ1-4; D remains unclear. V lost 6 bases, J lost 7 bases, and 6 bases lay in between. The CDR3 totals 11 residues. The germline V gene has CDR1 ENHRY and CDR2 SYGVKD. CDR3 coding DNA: TGTGCCATCAGCGGAGGTGAAAAACTGTTTTTT. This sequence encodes CAISGGEKLFF.

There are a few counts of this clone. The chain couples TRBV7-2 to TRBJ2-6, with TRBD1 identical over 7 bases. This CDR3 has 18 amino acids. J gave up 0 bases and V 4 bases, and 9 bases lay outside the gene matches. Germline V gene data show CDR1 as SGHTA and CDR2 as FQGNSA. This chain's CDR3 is CASSSTTGLYSGANVLTF. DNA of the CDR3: TGTGCCAGCAGCTCAACGACAGGGCTCTACTCTGGGGCCAACGTCCTGACTTTC.

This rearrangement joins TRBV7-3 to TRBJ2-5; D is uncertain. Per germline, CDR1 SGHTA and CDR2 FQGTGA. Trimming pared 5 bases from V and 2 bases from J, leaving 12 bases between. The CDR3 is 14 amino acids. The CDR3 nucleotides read TGTGCCAGCAGCCCCACGGCGCGGCAAGAGACCCAGTACTTC. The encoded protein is CASSPTARQETQYF.

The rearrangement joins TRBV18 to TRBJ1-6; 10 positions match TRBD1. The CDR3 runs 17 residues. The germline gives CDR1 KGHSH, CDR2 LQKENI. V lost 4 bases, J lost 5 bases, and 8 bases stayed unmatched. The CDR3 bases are TGTGCCAGCTCACAACGGGACAGGGGATTGGATAATTCACCCCTCCACTTT. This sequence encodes CASSQRDRGLDNSPLHF.

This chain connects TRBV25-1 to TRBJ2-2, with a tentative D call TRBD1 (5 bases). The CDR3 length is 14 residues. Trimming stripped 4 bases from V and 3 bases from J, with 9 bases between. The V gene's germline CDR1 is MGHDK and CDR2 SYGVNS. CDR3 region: CASSGGFYTGELFF. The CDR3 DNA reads TGTGCCAGCAGTGGGGGCTTCTACACCGGGGAGCTGTTTTTT.

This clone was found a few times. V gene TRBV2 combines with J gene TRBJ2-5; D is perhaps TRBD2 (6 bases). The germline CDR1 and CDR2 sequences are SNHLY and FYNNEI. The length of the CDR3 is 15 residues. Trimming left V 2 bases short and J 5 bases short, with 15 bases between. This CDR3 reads CASSERGSRVETQYF. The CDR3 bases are TGTGCCAGCAGTGAACGGGGGTCTCGGGTGGAGACCCAGTACTTC.

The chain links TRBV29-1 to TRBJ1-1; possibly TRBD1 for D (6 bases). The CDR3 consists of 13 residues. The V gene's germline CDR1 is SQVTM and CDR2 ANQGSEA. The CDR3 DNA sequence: TGCGGGGGAGTCGGGGGGCTGAACACTGAAGCTTTCTTT. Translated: CGGVGGLNTEAFF.

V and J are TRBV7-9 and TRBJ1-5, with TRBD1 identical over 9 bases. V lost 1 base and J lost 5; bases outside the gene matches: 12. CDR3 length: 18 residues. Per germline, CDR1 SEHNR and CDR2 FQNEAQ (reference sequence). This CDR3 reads CASSLVPLGQGNYQPQHF. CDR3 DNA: TGTGCCAGCAGCTTAGTACCCCTCGGACAGGGGAACTATCAGCCCCAGCATTTT.

The CDR3 spells CASSQAWDSGSASYNEQFF. The CDR3 region has the DNA TGCGCCAGCAGCCAAGCATGGGACAGCGGGAGTGCGTCCTACAATGAGCAGTTCTTC. The chain uses TRBV4-3 and TRBJ2-1, with a possible D match to TRBD2 (8 bases). Per the germline V gene, CDR1 is LGHNA and CDR2 is YSLEER. This CDR3 is built from 19 residues. V was trimmed by 1 base and J by 1 base, leaving 20 bases between them.

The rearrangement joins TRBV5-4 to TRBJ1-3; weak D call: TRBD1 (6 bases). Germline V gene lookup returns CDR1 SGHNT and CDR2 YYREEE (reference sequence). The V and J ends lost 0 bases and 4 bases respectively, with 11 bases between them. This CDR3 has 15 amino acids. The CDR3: CASSLVPGVGNTIYF. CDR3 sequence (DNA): TGTGCCAGCAGCTTGGTCCCAGGGGTCGGAAACACCATATATTTT.

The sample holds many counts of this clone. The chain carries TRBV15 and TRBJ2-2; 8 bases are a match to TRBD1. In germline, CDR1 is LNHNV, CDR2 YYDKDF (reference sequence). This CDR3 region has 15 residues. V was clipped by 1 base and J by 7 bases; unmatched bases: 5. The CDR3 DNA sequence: TGTGCCACCAGCAGAGGCAGGGGGCACAGCGGGGAGCTGTTTTTT. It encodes CATSRGRGHSGELFF. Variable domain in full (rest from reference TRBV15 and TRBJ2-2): DAMVIQNPRYQVTQFGKPVTLSCSQTLNHNVMYWYQQKSSQAPKLLFHYYDKDFNNEADTPDNFQSRRPNTSFCFLDIRSPGLGDTAMYLCATSRGRGHSGELFFGEGSRLTVL.